This T cell receptor beta chain came from a study of blood T cell repertoires in COVID-19. Study summary: Acute-phase and convalescent COVID-19 samples originated in the United States, Italy and Spain. T cells, B-cell-depleted T cells, or PBMCs provided the cDNA or gDNA that served as material.

In the original processing: Estimated nucleated cell counts came from reference gene primer amplification. TCRdb's table, derived via immunoSEQ multiplex PCR, lists solely in-frame clones and lacks some. The D gene and trimming were derived from the DNA, and the V and J assignments and clone size from that table. The repertoire holds about 200,000 clones, with 75% to 90% as singletons. Per the germline V gene, CDR1 is SEHNR and CDR2 is FQNEAQ (reference sequence). The CDR3 extends over 16 amino acids. The V gene end was trimmed by 5 bases and the J gene end by 8 bases; junction bases not matched to a gene: 15.

V gene TRBV7-9 combines with J gene TRBJ2-1, with 7 bases aligning to TRBD1. The specimen was peripheral blood. The receptor was derived from a human donor with active or convalescent COVID-19. The donor label of this sample is uncertain. The DNA of the CDR3 is TGTGCCAGCAGCGCTTCAGGGGAAAGGGGGCACCATGAGCAGTTCTTC. Amino acids: CASSASGERGHHEQFF.